A single T cell receptor (beta chain) is shown here with its context. This clonotype has only a few counts. It lacks a known antigen. No base quality values were provided; no much bigger clone lies one nucleotide off. The data are from a study of identical twins (TCRdb year 2016). Background for the entire study: TCR alpha and beta repertoires from monozygotic twins, unrelated adults of various ages and cord blood were deep-sequenced to test whether fetal clonotypes persist. To rule out contamination, replicate twin experiments were performed at different times with different library preparation protocols. What the research found in general, with its limitations: In monozygotic twins, out-of-frame TCR alpha sharing was systematically underestimated by recombination models, although the models agreed with sharing between unrelated individuals. Fewer insertions were carried by abundant cord blood beta clonotypes, a similar but weaker trend appeared in young adult naive repertoires, and no such trend appeared in memory repertoires. The excess sharing between twins in beta out-of-frame sequences was weaker because fewer shared sequences reduced the signal-to-noise ratio. Because the same donors could not be followed over many years, conclusions were based on cross-sectional statistical analysis. Out-of-frame TCR alpha sequences shared between twins showed an excess of low generation-probability sequences compared with coincidental sharing between unrelated individuals. Invariant T cells such as MAIT and iNKT could partly confound zero-insertion analyses, though diverse VJ usage argued against this for most clonotypes.

Every donor was a healthy Caucasian. Three pairs of female monozygotic twins, all aged about 18 to 29 years, made up the twin cohort. Miltenyi CD45RO+ enrichment and human naive T-cell isolation kits were used to isolate memory (CD45RO+) and naive T cells from PBMC. The protocol used for the library was 5' RACE. The sequencer listed for this sample is Illumina HiSeq 2000. A universal primer binding site was added through template switching, and the final cDNA carried a unique molecular identifier so that TCR cDNA molecules could be counted accurately. First-strand cDNA for TCR alpha and beta chains was synthesized from specific primers in the conserved constant-segment region. To control for contamination, each cDNA library was double barcoded with a SMART-Mk sample barcode plus Illumina barcodes. TruSeq adapter sequences along with Illumina sample barcodes were introduced in two successive PCR steps. Sequencing of the TCR alpha and beta cDNA libraries was done on the Illumina HiSeq platform using custom primers. The paper's data handling went like this. MiGEC processed the raw reads to extract unique molecular identifiers, while MiXCR was used to determine the CDR3 positions. For each individual, recombination models were inferred using an EM algorithm with the repgenHMM and IGoR tools. Shared clonotypes were analyzed with the tcR package in R, and sharing was normalized by the product of cloneset sizes. To study raw recombination without the effects of thymic and clonal selection, out-of-frame nonproductive sequences were analyzed. TCRdb's own reprocessing of the public reads used fastp at Q25 and MiXCR and kept productive beta chains. Here each entry gathers all rows of one CDR3 protein and keeps the most common genes and DNA. These V and J calls rely on TCRdb rather than the paper's analysis. For this sample the table gives under 250,000 distinct CDR3 sequences, of which about 13% were detected only once. The ten biggest clones cover 4% to 5% of the sample.

The CDR3 measures 16 amino acids from cysteine to phenylalanine. Of the read, only the CDR3 DNA is kept; its 48 bases are in frame from base 1. V lost 2 bases and J lost 8 bases, and the count of bases not matched to a germline gene is 11. For CDR1 and CDR2, the germline V gene lists ENHRY and SYGVKD. These same data were also listed under a study on yellow fever vaccine responses in identical twins. That second report states: According to the authors, in identical twins the way T cells responded to vaccination appeared partly convergent and partly personalized. In the study, vaccine-responding T cell clones were precisely tracked in identical twins.

The source material was memory (CD45RO+) T cells sorted from blood. The cell subset or site label here, explained by the study, means: CD45RO+ enriched T cells. This clonotype originated in a woman aged 18-30 years in good health. The sequence links TRBV10-3 to TRBJ1-2; 10 junctional bases match TRBD1. The CDR3 in this case is CAISEKAGTGDGGYTF. The sequenced DNA: TGTGCCATCAGTGAGAAAGCCGGGACAGGGGATGGGGGCTACACCTTC.